Presented here are 8 T cell receptor beta chains from one specimen sequenced in a study of spatial heterogeneity in lung cancer. In TCRdb, the 5' RACE reads were re-called with MiXCR into one record per CDR3 protein. The profile shows tens of thousands of distinct CDR3 sequences, about 12% of them singletons. Time point reported: sample taken at primary tumor resection. Unsorted whole RNA of tumor, nontumor lung or frozen PBMC was sequenced. This sample comprised PBMCs, obtained at surgery. These receptors were collected from a male donor with early-stage non-small cell lung cancer.

This chain connects TRBV7-2 to TRBJ2-7; the match to TRBD1 covers 12 bases. The CDR3 has 16 amino acids. Germline lookup yields CDR1 SGHTA and CDR2 FQGNSA. The trim removed 4 bases at V and 4 bases at J, leaving 8 bases unmatched. CDR3 amino acids: CASSSRGTGGFYEQYF. The CDR3 nucleotides read TGTGCCAGCAGCTCCCGCGGGACAGGGGGCTTTTACGAGCAGTACTTC.

This clonotype was detected many times. The gene calls are TRBV7-3 and TRBJ2-1; TRBD1 or TRBD2 may be the D gene (6 bases each). CDR3 length: 16 residues. Trimming shortened V by 5 bases and J by 0 bases, and 14 bases separated the two germline ends. From germline, CDR1 is SGHTA and CDR2 FQGTGA. The CDR3 coding sequence is TGTGCCAGCAGCCCACAGGGAGGCAGCTCCTACAATGAGCAGTTCTTC. Its protein is CASSPQGGSSYNEQFF.

This clonotype has at least ten counts. V is TRBV5-6 and J is TRBJ2-5, with 8 bases matching TRBD2. The CDR3 spans 14 residues. With 6 bases clipped from V and 3 bases from J, the junction kept 7 bases outside the gene matches. The germline V gene has CDR1 SGHDT and CDR2 YYEEEE. The CDR3: CASTKLAVKETQYF. The CDR3 bases are TGTGCCAGCACCAAACTAGCGGTAAAAGAGACCCAGTACTTC.

Only a few counts were recorded for this clonotype. CDR3: CASSRPPGLAEQETQYF. As DNA, the CDR3 is TGTGCCAGCAGTCGCCCCCCGGGACTAGCCGAACAAGAGACCCAGTACTTC. The V gene is TRBV27, the J gene TRBJ2-5; 9 positions agree with TRBD2. This CDR3 has 17 amino acids. The germline V gene has CDR1 MNHEY and CDR2 SMNVEV (reference sequence). The V and J ends lost 5 bases and 2 bases, in that order; junction bases with no gene match: 12.

The gene calls are TRBV14 and TRBJ1-1; the D gene is possibly TRBD1 (5 bases). CDR1 SGHDN and CDR2 FVKESK come from the germline V gene. V was trimmed by 3 bases and J by 1 base, leaving 12 bases between them. This CDR3 is 15 amino acids long. DNA for the CDR3: TGTGCCAGCAGCCATCAATACGGGGGGAACACTGAAGCTTTCTTT. Translation gives CASSHQYGGNTEAFF.

This clonotype was seen many times. This rearrangement joins TRBV3-1 to TRBJ2-7; 9 nucleotides match TRBD1. Germline values: CDR1 LGHDT, CDR2 YNNKEL (reference sequence). This CDR3 comprises 18 residues. J gave up 7 bases and V 1 base, and 17 bases lay outside the gene matches. The CDR3 DNA is TGTGCCAGCAGCCAAGGATATTTATCCGGGACAGGGCCTGGGGAGCAGTACTTC. Residues: CASSQGYLSGTGPGEQYF.

The rearrangement uses TRBV11-1 and TRBJ2-1; 9 bases match TRBD2. V shed 5 bases and J 13 bases; nucleotides not matched to a gene: 12. CDR1 SGHAT and CDR2 FQDESV come from the germline V gene (reference sequence). The CDR3 has 14 amino acids. The chain's CDR3 is CASSQSLAGTQQFF. The CDR3 DNA reads as TGTGCCAGCAGCCAGTCCCTAGCGGGGACACAACAGTTCTTC. Full variable domain (outside the CDR3, taken from reference TRBV11-1 and TRBJ2-1): EAEVAQSPRYKITEKSQAVAFWCDPISGHATLYWYRQILGQGPELLVQFQDESVVDDSQLPKDRFSAERLKGVDSTLKIQPAELGDSAMYLCASSQSLAGTQQFFGPGTRLTVL.

The gene calls are TRBV12-3 or TRBV12-4 and TRBJ2-5, with 9 bases matching TRBD2. J lost 4 bases, V lost 3 bases, and 12 bases had no gene match. The CDR3 length is 17 residues. The CDR3 loop is CASSLVRAGGPGETQYF. For the CDR3, the DNA is TGTGCCAGCAGTTTGGTTAGGGCGGGGGGGCCTGGAGAGACCCAGTACTTC.